Only one count was recorded for the clone carrying this T cell receptor (beta chain). No antigen is known for it. Naivety among CD8 cells was defined by CD45RO negativity and positive CCR7 selection, thereby excluding terminally differentiated effector memory CD45RA+ cells. Profiling relied on immunoSEQ multiplex PCR, and the TCRdb table lists in-frame clones only, not all of them. The sample has around 2.1 million clones; 90% to 95% are singletons. The data stem from a study of shared clonotypes between healthy human individuals. General study results and limits: Non-shared clonotypes displayed generation probabilities falling below those of clonotypes present in all four donors.

The V gene lost 3 bases and the J gene lost 5 bases, with 16 bases spanning the gap. In germline, CDR1 is MNHEY, CDR2 SMNVEV (reference sequence). CDR3 length: 15 amino acids. The chain has TRBV27 and TRBJ2-5; maybe TRBD2 (7 bases). The specimen sequenced was naive CD8+ T cells from PBMCs. The receptor was isolated from a man between 18 and 35 years old in good health. Some clones in this sample may be carry-over from other donors' samples. Here the CDR3 reads CASSFTGGRLETQYF. CDR3 nucleotides: TGTGCCAGCAGTTTCACGGGGGGCCGTTTGGAGACCCAGTACTTC.